This entry concerns a single TCR beta chain. Its specificity is not known. The identical CDR3 is also encoded by other nucleotide sequences in the sample. The data were taken from a study of shared clonotypes between healthy human individuals. Participating donors were healthy, HIV-negative adults free of recent acute infections or vaccinations. Each unsorted PBMC replicate got 300 ng genomic DNA, approximately 29,000 genomes. Only in-frame clones appear in the TCRdb table, and some are missing; sequencing was by immunoSEQ multiplex PCR. The sample comprises 450,000 to 650,000 clones, around 78% of which are singletons, and about 11% rests with the top ten. This CDR3 is built from 15 residues. CDR1 and CDR2 (germline): LNHDA, SQIVND (reference sequence). Trimming cost V 5 bases and J 0 bases; bases outside gene matches: 2. Study observations and caveats: Sampling used blood alone; tissue repertoires probably differ. An expected dependence of interdonor clonotype sharing on sequencing depth was noted.

The chain has TRBV19 and TRBJ2-2; TRBD1 matches 8 bases. The sample comprised PBMCs. The sequence was collected from a woman aged 40 to 55 in good health. Some clones in this sample may be carry-over from other donors' samples. CDR3 sequence reads: CASSLGQANTGELFF. CDR3 coding DNA: TGTGCCAGTAGTTTGGGACAGGCGAACACCGGGGAGCTGTTTTTT.